Shown below are 20 T cell receptor beta chains from a single sample sequenced in a study of breast tumors, draining lymph nodes, adjacent tissues. TCRdb fed the multiplex PCR reads into MiXCR, producing one record per CDR3 protein. Here the sample spans 50,000 to 85,000 distinct CDR3 sequences, less than 45% being singletons. Sequencing was done on a sample of breast tumor tissue. The receptors come from a female donor with breast cancer. Some clones in this sample may be carry-over from other donors' samples.

V usage is TRBV4-2 and J usage is TRBJ1-6; possible D gene TRBD1, 6 bases. V was trimmed by 4 bases and J by 5 bases, leaving 21 bases between them. The CDR3 spans 18 residues. Per germline, CDR1 LGHNA and CDR2 YNFKEQ. The DNA of the CDR3 is TGTGCCAGCAGCCCAAACCAAACAGGGATAGGCAATAATTCACCCCTCCACTTT. Translation gives CASSPNQTGIGNNSPLHF.

Ten or more counts support this clonotype. The chain uses TRBV12-3 or TRBV12-4 and TRBJ1-6; the D is unclear. CDR3 size: 14 residues. Trimming stripped 1 base from V and 4 bases from J, with 5 bases between. The DNA of the CDR3 is TGTGCCAGCAGTTTAGTAGGGTATAATTCACCCCTCCACTTT. It translates to CASSLVGYNSPLHF.

This rearrangement joins TRBV27 to TRBJ1-5; a weak D match, TRBD1 (6 bases). This CDR3 has 17 residues. The V end was cut by 5 bases, the J end by 5 bases, with 22 bases between. CDR1 and CDR2 (germline): MNHEY, SMNVEV (reference sequence). CDR3 amino acids: CASSPGWGAGADQPQHF. The CDR3, as DNA: TGTGCCAGCAGTCCCGGTTGGGGGGCGGGGGCCGATCAGCCCCAGCATTTT.

On this clonotype: Given the absence of the conserved phenylalanine or tryptophan at the CDR3 end, a read error is likely. The rearrangement joins TRBV12-3 or TRBV12-4 to TRBJ2-1; TRBD2 matches 9 bases. The J segment lost 4 bases and the V segment lost 6 bases, leaving 7 bases of the junction unmatched. The CDR3 contains 15 residues. The DNA for the CDR3 is TGTGCCAGCAGCCTTAGCGGGAGCGATTACAATGAGCAGTTCCTC. Protein sequence: CASSLSGSDYNEQFL.

The genes are TRBV2 and TRBJ2-6; TRBD1 agrees at 7 bases. V lost 7 bases and J lost 2; bases outside the gene matches: 5. CDR1 and CDR2 (germline): SNHLY, FYNNEI. This CDR3 is 15 amino acids long. The CDR3 sequence: CASIGTGAGANVLTF. DNA for the CDR3: TGTGCCAGCATAGGAACAGGGGCTGGGGCCAACGTCCTGACTTTC.

This chain links TRBV27 with TRBJ1-4; no reliable D call. Between the trimmed V and J ends, which lost 2 bases and 6 bases, there was a span of 13 bases. CDR1 MNHEY and CDR2 SMNVEV come from the germline V gene (reference sequence). This CDR3 has 15 amino acids. The CDR3 sequence is CASSLRPTRDEKLFF. CDR3 DNA: TGTGCCAGCAGTTTAAGACCGACACGAGATGAAAAACTGTTTTTT.

V and J are TRBV10-1 and TRBJ2-1, with 7 bases matching TRBD2. This CDR3 has 14 residues. In germline, CDR1 is WNHNN, CDR2 SYGVQD (reference sequence). Trimming cost V 6 bases and J 2 bases; bases outside gene matches: 4. The CDR3 loop reads CASSSRGAYNEQFF. DNA of the CDR3: TGCGCCAGCAGCAGTCGGGGGGCCTACAATGAGCAGTTCTTC.

This clonotype was detected ten times or more. V is TRBV2 and J is TRBJ1-5; a weak D match, TRBD1 (5 bases). This CDR3 is built from 14 residues. Trimming removed 6 bases at V and 3 bases at J, with 12 bases between. Germline loops: CDR1 SNHLY, CDR2 FYNNEI. This CDR3 is CASRPRALNQPQHF. The CDR3 DNA follows: TGTGCCAGCAGACCCAGGGCCCTCAATCAGCCCCAGCATTTT.

The chain uses TRBV2 and TRBJ1-2, with 7 bases matching TRBD1. Germline V gene data show CDR1 as SNHLY and CDR2 as FYNNEI. The CDR3 has 10 amino acids. V lost 7 bases to trimming and J lost 8 bases; unmatched junction nucleotides: 1. CDR3 region: CASKGGGYTF. CDR3 coding DNA: TGTGCCAGCAAAGGGGGCGGCTACACCTTC. Together with reference TRBV2 and TRBJ1-2, the CDR3 gives the full variable domain: EPEVTQTPSHQVTQMGQEVILRCVPISNHLYFYWYRQILGQKVEFLVSFYNNEISEKSEIFDDQFSVERPDGSNFTLKIRSTKLEDSAMYFCASKGGGYTFGSGTRLTVV.

The rearrangement links TRBV12-3 or TRBV12-4 to TRBJ1-2, with D maybe TRBD1 (5 bases). This CDR3 is built from 12 residues. Trimming removed 2 bases from V and 10 bases from J, with 11 bases in between. The CDR3 DNA is TGTGCCAGCAGTTTACAGGGCGGTATCTACACCTTC. Translating it yields CASSLQGGIYTF.

The genes are TRBV5-5 and TRBJ1-1; 8 nucleotides line up with TRBD1. V was pared by 4 bases and J by 1 base, with 9 bases of the junction left unmatched. The germline CDR1 and CDR2 sequences are SGHKS and YYEKEE (reference sequence). This CDR3 has 16 amino acids. The DNA of the CDR3 is TGTGCCAGCAGCGATTACAGGGGGATCGGGAACACTGAAGCTTTCTTT. It specifies CASSDYRGIGNTEAFF.

The chain is built from TRBV7-8 and TRBJ2-3, with 14 bases fitting TRBD2. CDR1 is SGHVS, CDR2 FQNEAQ, per germline. The CDR3 loop spans 18 amino acids. Trimming removed 7 bases from V and 2 bases from J; junction bases left unmatched: 11. CDR3: CASNPSWTSGGNTDTQYF. CDR3 sequence (DNA): TGTGCCAGCAACCCCTCATGGACTAGCGGGGGGAACACAGATACGCAGTATTTT.

The genes are TRBV29-1 and TRBJ2-3, with 14 bases identical to TRBD2. The junction had 7 bases not matched to a gene; V was cut back by 8 bases and J by 3 bases. Per the germline V gene, CDR1 is SQVTM and CDR2 is ANQGSEA. The length of the CDR3 is 15 residues. The CDR3 DNA follows: TGCAGCAGTTCCCGACTAGCGGGGGGGACAGATACGCAGTATTTT. It translates to CSSSRLAGGTDTQYF.

This clonotype has ten or more counts. In nucleotides, the CDR3 is TGTGCCAGCAGTTACTGGACTAGTACCCCCGGGGAGCTGTTTTTT. Translated, it gives CASSYWTSTPGELFF. The chain employs TRBV6-6 and TRBJ2-2; TRBD2 matches 7 bases. Trimming cost V 1 base and J 6 bases; bases outside gene matches: 5. The CDR3 has 15 amino acids. The germline CDR1 and CDR2 sequences are MNHNY and SVGAGI (reference sequence).

The chain is built from TRBV6-5 and TRBJ2-1; D unclear. Trimming shortened V by 4 bases and J by 0 bases, and 10 bases separated the two germline ends. Germline CDR1 MNHEY, CDR2 SVGAGI. The CDR3 contains 15 residues. The DNA of the CDR3 is TGTGCCAGCAGTTTTGGGGAAAGCTCCTACAATGAGCAGTTCTTC. This sequence encodes CASSFGESSYNEQFF.

This clonotype was detected ten times or more. This may stem from a read error, because a much larger clone lies one nucleotide away. The chain carries TRBV9 and TRBJ2-1; weak D call: TRBD1 (5 bases). The CDR3 length is 15 residues. Per germline, CDR1 SGDLS and CDR2 YYNGEE. CDR3 sequence reads: CASSPQGVGYNEPFF. The CDR3 DNA follows: TGTGCCAGCAGCCCCCAGGGTGTAGGGTACAATGAGCCGTTCTTC.

The rearrangement links TRBV2 to TRBJ2-2; D might be TRBD2 (6 bases). CDR1 and CDR2 (germline): SNHLY, FYNNEI. This CDR3 comprises 11 residues. V gave up 11 bases and J gave up 5 bases, with 9 bases separating them. This CDR3 is CADGTTGELFF. As DNA, the CDR3 is TGTGCCGACGGGACTACCGGGGAGCTGTTTTTT.

This sequence joins TRBV12-3 or TRBV12-4 and TRBJ2-5; weak D call: TRBD1 (5 bases). This CDR3 contains 15 residues. The ends were cut back, 3 bases at V and 1 base at J, with 12 bases in the middle. The CDR3 DNA reads TGTGCCAGCAGTTTTAGTCAGGGATCCCAAGAGACCCAGTACTTC. This sequence encodes CASSFSQGSQETQYF.

A note on this clonotype: A much more abundant neighbour one base away suggests this may be a read error. The gene calls are TRBV5-8 and TRBJ1-5, with a tentative D call TRBD1 (5 bases). Germline CDR1 SGHTS, CDR2 YDEGEE. Trimming removed 3 bases from V and 7 bases from J, with 14 bases in between. The CDR3 length is 14 residues. CDR3 region: CASSSQGAGQPQHF. DNA for the CDR3: TGTGCCAGCAGCTCCCAGGGAGCAGGGCAGCCCCAGCATTTT.

This chain connects TRBV5-1 to TRBJ1-5; no firm D call. This CDR3 contains 15 residues. Trimming cost V 4 bases and J 3 bases, with 14 bases left between them. Germline lookup yields CDR1 SGHRS and CDR2 YFSETQ. CDR3 in DNA: TGCGCCAGCAGCCCGGTGGGAGGTGACAATCAGCCCCAGCATTTT. Its protein product is CASSPVGGDNQPQHF.